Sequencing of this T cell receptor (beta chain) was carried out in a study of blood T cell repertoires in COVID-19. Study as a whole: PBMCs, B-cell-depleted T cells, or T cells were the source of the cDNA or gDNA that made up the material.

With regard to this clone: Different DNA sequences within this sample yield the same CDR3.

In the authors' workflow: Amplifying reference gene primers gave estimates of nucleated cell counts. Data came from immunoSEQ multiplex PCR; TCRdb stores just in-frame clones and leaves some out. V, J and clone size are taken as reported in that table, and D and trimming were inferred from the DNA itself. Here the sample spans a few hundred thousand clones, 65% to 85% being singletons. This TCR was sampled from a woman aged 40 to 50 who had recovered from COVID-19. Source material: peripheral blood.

CDR3 residues: CASSLQGFEAFF. In DNA, the CDR3 is TGTGCCAGCAGTTTACAGGGGTTCGAAGCTTTCTTT. V usage is TRBV28 and J usage is TRBJ1-1; tentatively, D is TRBD1 (6 bases). Trimming removed 2 bases from V and 8 bases from J, with 9 bases in between. CDR3 length equals 12 residues. CDR1 MDHEN and CDR2 SYDVKM come from the germline V gene.